The clone carrying this T cell receptor (beta chain) turned up a few times. These donors counted as nominally healthy when sampled, but unrecorded immune exposures were likely. The data are from a study of cytomegalovirus exposure and HLA in healthy donors. The overall study: Prior work identified 95 million to 120 million unique TCR beta sequences in about 179 million T cells.

Primers: 60 Vbeta forward and 13 Jbeta reverse. The protocol was immunoSEQ multiplex PCR, while the TCRdb copy is restricted to in-frame clones and leaves out a portion. The sample comprises 200,000 to 300,000 clones, roughly 87% of which are singletons, and 5% to 6% rests with the top ten. Trimming removed 5 bases from V and 1 base from J, with 17 bases in between. Germline lookup yields CDR1 SSHAT and CDR2 FNYEAQ (reference sequence). CDR3 length: 16 amino acids. Sequencing was performed on PBMCs. The sequence came from a woman between 35 and 50 years old in good health and CMV-seropositive. The V call is TRBV7-7, the J call TRBJ2-5, with D possibly being TRBD2 (5 bases). CDR3 loop: CASSRSLATSQETQYF. DNA of the CDR3: TGTGCCAGCAGCCGATCCCTAGCTACTAGCCAAGAGACCCAGTACTTC.